This T cell receptor beta chain was documented in a study of cytotoxic CD8 clonotypes in ibrutinib-treated CLL. Study context: Treatment had run for a median about 12 months, range 6 to 36, when response samples were taken. When averaged across all of the samples, the counts came to some 250,000 productive templates and 85,000 to 95,000 productive rearrangements.

Trimming took 4 bases from V and 3 from J; bases not matched to a gene: 14. Germline V gene lookup returns CDR1 LGHNA and CDR2 YSLEER. The CDR3 runs 17 residues. Libraries were prepared by immunoSEQ multiplex PCR; TCRdb keeps only in-frame clonotypes and omits some of them. Found here are around 200,000 clones, roughly three quarters of them singletons; the top ten hold over 5.5%. The TCR originated in a human donor with chronic lymphocytic leukemia. The chain combines TRBV4-3 with TRBJ2-7; 8 bases fit TRBD1. Sequenced here: PBMCs, sampled after 12 months of ibrutinib treatment. CDR3 DNA: TGCGCCAGCAGCCTCGCCCGAAGGACAGGGAAAAACTACGAGCAGTACTTC. It specifies CASSLARRTGKNYEQYF.